The 8 T cell receptor beta chains presented below share a single source sample, sequenced in a study of blood T cells in healthy people across ages. A second PCR of 7 to 11 cycles used a sample-barcoded 5' primer and a J-beta primer mix. Using its own MiXCR run on the 5' RACE reads, TCRdb lists one record per CDR3 protein. Of 1.5 million to 2 million distinct CDR3 sequences listed, 28% are singletons. Material for sequencing was blood. These receptor sequences come from a woman aged 25-40 years in good health.

A remark on this clonotype: This may be a read error: a much more frequent sequence differs by one nucleotide. This chain joins TRBV6-5 and TRBJ1-1, with D maybe TRBD1 (5 bases). The V end was cut by 11 bases, the J end by 3 bases, with 19 bases between. The CDR3 contains 14 residues. Germline CDR1 reads MNHEY; CDR2 reads SVGAGI. The CDR3 region is CACTTSGRYTEAFF. In nucleotides, the CDR3 is TGTGCCTGCACAACATCAGGGAGGTACACTGAAGCTTTCTTT.

This clonotype was seen a few times. The genes are TRBV5-5 and TRBJ1-3; 8 nucleotides agree with TRBD1. Trimming at V came to 2 bases and at J to 4 bases, leaving 5 bases not matched to a gene. The CDR3 consists of 15 residues. CDR1 and CDR2 (germline): SGHKS, YYEKEE (reference sequence). In DNA form, the CDR3 reads TGTGCCAGCAGCTTCGGGACAGGTCTCGGAAACACCATATATTTT. This encodes CASSFGTGLGNTIYF.

To note about this clonotype: Compared with germline, one end of the junction differs, possibly owing to a read error. This chain uses TRBV29-1 with TRBJ2-1; 10 bases map to TRBD2. CDR1 is SQVTM and CDR2 is ANQGSEA in the germline V gene. The CDR3 runs to 15 residues. DNA for the CDR3: TGCAGCGTTGAAGGTCGAGCTAGCGGGGGTAATGGGCAGTTCTTC. Translated, it gives CSVEGRASGGNGQFF.

This clonotype was seen more than once but under ten times. The chain carries TRBV11-2 and TRBJ1-5; no reliable D call. The CDR3 loop spans 16 amino acids. Per the germline V gene, CDR1 is SGHAT and CDR2 is FQNNGV. V was trimmed by 3 bases and J by 2 bases, leaving 14 bases between them. The CDR3: CASSFTSAVGNQPQHF. CDR3 sequence (DNA): TGTGCCAGCAGCTTCACGTCGGCCGTTGGCAATCAGCCCCAGCATTTT.

This clonotype was recorded many times. The genes are TRBV29-1 and TRBJ2-7; no firm D call. This CDR3 has 11 residues. Germline lookup yields CDR1 SQVTM and CDR2 ANQGSEA. Trimming pared 7 bases from V and 3 bases from J, leaving 10 bases between. The CDR3 loop is CSGYRGYEQYF. DNA of the CDR3: TGCAGCGGATATCGAGGCTACGAGCAGTACTTC.

This clonotype appeared many times. This chain connects TRBV6-5 to TRBJ1-2, with D possibly matching TRBD1 (6 bases). The CDR3 extends over 13 amino acids. The ends were cut back, 2 bases at V and 5 bases at J, with 9 bases in the middle. CDR1 and CDR2 (germline): MNHEY, SVGAGI. The CDR3 is CASSYGRGYGYTF. CDR3 DNA sequence: TGTGCCAGCAGTTACGGCAGGGGATATGGCTACACCTTC.

The J gene is TRBJ1-2, the V gene TRBV6-6; D gene ambiguous. V was cut by 5 bases and J by 6 bases, with 13 bases left in between. Germline-derived CDR1 and CDR2 are MNHNY and SVGAGI (reference sequence). The CDR3 extends over 13 amino acids. CDR3 bases: TGTGCCAGCAGTCCCCGCGGGCCCGATGGCTACACCTTC. Its protein is CASSPRGPDGYTF.

The rearrangement joins TRBV2 to TRBJ2-2, with 8 bases fitting TRBD2. With V trimmed by 0 bases and J by 7 bases, 7 bases remained unmatched. This CDR3 spans 16 amino acids. CDR1 and CDR2 from the germline V gene are SNHLY and FYNNEI. The CDR3, as DNA: TGTGCCAGCAGTGAAGCTGGGACTAGGTTCGGCGGGGAGCTGTTTTTT. Translating gives CASSEAGTRFGGELFF.